These 17 T cell receptor beta chains share one sample of origin, sequenced in a study of Graves' ophthalmopathy and Graves' hyperthyroidism. Amplification of the TCR beta CDR3 regions used RNA transcripts (as template). RT-PCR was first run with HTBI primers, then multiplex PCR in a second round. One entry per CDR3 protein, called by TCRdb with MiXCR from the multiplex PCR reads. The table has around 1.1 million distinct CDR3 sequences, less than 45% seen once; the top ten hold more than 9.5%. Specimen: peripheral blood or thyroid tissue (not recorded which). The source is an adult man with Graves' hyperthyroidism.

This clonotype was observed many times. The chain recombines TRBV7-8 with TRBJ2-7; 12 bases align to TRBD2. The CDR3 has 15 residues. CDR1 and CDR2 (germline): SGHVS, FQNEAQ. The V gene end was trimmed by 4 bases and the J gene end by 7 bases; junction bases not matched to a gene: 8. The CDR3 DNA reads TGTGCCAGCAGCTCACCTAGCGGGAGGGCCCTTGAGCAGTACTTC. Its protein product is CASSSPSGRALEQYF.

The table lists this clonotype with a few counts. The chain employs TRBV6-5 and TRBJ2-2, with a possible D match to TRBD2 (5 bases). Trimming shortened V by 2 bases and J by 7 bases, and 11 bases separated the two germline ends. The CDR3 runs 14 residues. Germline V lookup: CDR1 MNHEY, CDR2 SVGAGI. The CDR3 sequence: CASSYEGDYGELFF. CDR3 bases: TGTGCCAGCAGTTACGAGGGAGACTACGGGGAGCTGTTTTTT.

This clonotype was seen repeatedly, ten times or more. This chain connects TRBV9 to TRBJ2-7, with 8 bases aligning to TRBD1. Unmatched junction bases numbered 6, after V lost 2 bases and J lost 2 bases. Germline V gene lookup returns CDR1 SGDLS and CDR2 YYNGEE. The CDR3 spans 15 residues. The CDR3 loop is CASSVLRTGTYEQYF. The CDR3 region has the DNA TGTGCCAGCAGCGTCCTAAGGACAGGGACCTACGAGCAGTACTTC.

This clonotype has just one count. DNA of the CDR3: TGTGCCATCAGTGAGCGGGGACAGCCTAATGAAAAACTGTTTTTT. As protein: CAISERGQPNEKLFF. The J gene is TRBJ1-4, the V gene TRBV10-3; 7 bases align to TRBD1. This CDR3 has 15 amino acids. Germline CDR1 ENHRY, CDR2 SYGVKD. The V and J ends lost 2 bases and 3 bases, in that order; junction bases with no gene match: 3.

This clonotype was observed many times. The chain recombines TRBV24-1 with TRBJ2-2; a weak D match, TRBD1 (6 bases). From germline, CDR1 is KGHDR and CDR2 SFDVKD. CDR3 length: 16 residues. V was clipped by 1 base and J by 6 bases, with 14 bases between them. CDR3 nucleotides: TGTGCCACCAGTGATTTTGCCACAGGGTCTTCCGGGGAGCTGTTTTTT. Its protein is CATSDFATGSSGELFF.

This clonotype was observed at least ten times. The chain employs TRBV25-1 and TRBJ1-6, with D unresolved. Trimming took 1 base from V and 10 from J, leaving 11 bases between them. Germline CDR1 and CDR2: MGHDK and SYGVNS. The CDR3 covers 14 residues. In nucleotides, the CDR3 is TGTGCCAGCAGTGAATTCTTGGGCGGCTCACCCCTCCACTTT. It codes for CASSEFLGGSPLHF.

On this clonotype: An end of the junction does not agree with germline; a read error may underlie this. The V call is TRBV10-2, the J call TRBJ1-2, with 8 positions matching TRBD1. The CDR3 consists of 14 residues. Germline V gene data show CDR1 as WSHSY and CDR2 as SAAADI. Here the CDR3 DNA reads TGTGCCAGCTCGCCCTACGACAGGGGAGTCGGCTACACCTTC. It encodes CASSPYDRGVGYTF.

The chain employs TRBV29-1 and TRBJ1-3; TRBD1 might be the D (5 bases). CDR1 is SQVTM and CDR2 is ANQGSEA in the germline V gene. Between the trimmed V and J ends, which lost 6 bases and 8 bases, there was a span of 8 bases. CDR3 length equals 10 residues. CDR3 sequence (DNA): TGCAGCGTGGGGGGGGACACCATATATTTT. Its translation is CSVGGDTIYF.

This clonotype has just a few counts. The chain employs TRBV5-1 and TRBJ2-7; D not resolved. V shed 4 bases and J shed 4 bases, with 21 bases lying between them. The CDR3 consists of 16 residues. Germline values: CDR1 SGHRS, CDR2 YFSETQ. The CDR3 nucleotides read TGCGCCAGCAGCCAAGAACGAGAGAGTGGGCGGTACGAGCAGTACTTC. Encoded protein: CASSQERESGRYEQYF.

This clonotype was seen many times. The CDR3 region has the DNA TGTGCCAGCAGCAAGACAGGGGGTACTGAAGCTTTCTTT. This gives the protein CASSKTGGTEAFF. V is TRBV11-2 and J is TRBJ1-1, with 9 bases identical to TRBD1. Germline CDR1 and CDR2: SGHAT and FQNNGV. The V and J ends lost 5 bases and 5 bases, in that order; junction bases with no gene match: 3. The CDR3 has 13 residues.

As to this clonotype: A much bigger clone sits one base away, suggesting this may be a read error. This chain uses TRBV19 with TRBJ1-2, with 9 nucleotides matching TRBD1. The CDR3 totals 16 residues. The germline gives CDR1 LNHDA, CDR2 SQIVND (reference sequence). The DNA for the CDR3 is TGTGCCAGTAGCCAGAACAGGGGGCAGATGAACTATGGCTACGCCTTC. Protein: CASSQNRGQMNYGYAF.

The rearrangement joins TRBV20-1 to TRBJ1-6, with D hard to call. CDR3 length equals 19 residues. Trimming stripped 1 base from V and 0 bases from J, with 19 bases between. Germline V gene lookup returns CDR1 DFQATT and CDR2 SNEGSKA (reference sequence). The CDR3 DNA reads as TGCAGTGCTAGAGCCGTATCGGGAGAGTTGAGCTCCTATAATTCACCCCTCCACTTT. The encoded protein is CSARAVSGELSSYNSPLHF.

The genes are TRBV7-9 and TRBJ2-7; 14 bases line up with TRBD2. From germline, CDR1 is SEHNR and CDR2 FQNEAQ (reference sequence). V was pared by 4 bases and J by 6 bases, with 11 bases of the junction left unmatched. The CDR3 spans 17 residues. CDR3 nucleotide sequence: TGTGCCAGCAGCTCCGGACTAGCGGGAGGCCTCCTAGGCGAGCAGTACTTC. Protein sequence: CASSSGLAGGLLGEQYF.

This clonotype was counted a few times. This sequence joins TRBV20-1 and TRBJ2-7; D remains ambiguous. Per the germline V gene, CDR1 is DFQATT and CDR2 is SNEGSKA (reference sequence). The CDR3 consists of 12 residues. V was clipped by 0 bases and J by 9 bases, with 12 bases between them. CDR3 sequence: CSAREVAVGQYF. The CDR3 DNA sequence: TGCAGTGCTAGAGAAGTAGCCGTCGGGCAGTACTTC.

Turning to this clonotype: A single base separates this from a much larger clone, so it may be a read error. V is TRBV14 and J is TRBJ1-1; no reliable D call. Germline V gene lookup returns CDR1 SGHDN and CDR2 FVKESK. V lost 3 bases and J 12 bases, leaving 11 bases between the germline ends. The CDR3 runs 11 residues. The CDR3 protein is CASSHSSEPFF. CDR3 coding DNA: TGTGCCAGCAGCCATAGTTCAGAACCTTTCTTT.

This clonotype has ten or more counts. The chain recombines TRBV29-1 with TRBJ1-3; no reliable D call. CDR3 length: 14 residues. CDR1 SQVTM and CDR2 ANQGSEA come from the germline V gene. V was shortened by 3 bases and J by 2 bases, with 11 bases between the two germline ends. The CDR3 loop is CSVEGEAAGNTIYF. The CDR3 DNA reads TGCAGCGTTGAGGGTGAGGCGGCTGGAAACACCATATATTTT.

The V and J genes are TRBV30 and TRBJ1-2; maybe TRBD1 (6 bases). V was shortened by 3 bases and J by 7 bases, with 15 bases between the two germline ends. Germline CDR1 reads GTSNPN; CDR2 reads SVGIG (reference sequence). CDR3 length: 13 amino acids. The CDR3 region has the DNA TGTGCCTGGAGGGATGCGGGGGCCCGTGGCTACACCTTC. Its translation is CAWRDAGARGYTF.